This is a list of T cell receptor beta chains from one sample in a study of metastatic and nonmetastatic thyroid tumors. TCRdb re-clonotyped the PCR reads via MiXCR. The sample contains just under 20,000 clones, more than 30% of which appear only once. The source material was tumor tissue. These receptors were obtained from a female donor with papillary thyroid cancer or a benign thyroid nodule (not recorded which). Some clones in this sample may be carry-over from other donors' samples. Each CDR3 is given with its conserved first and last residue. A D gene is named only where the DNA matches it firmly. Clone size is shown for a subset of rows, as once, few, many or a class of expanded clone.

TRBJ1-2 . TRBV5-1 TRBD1 TGCGCCAGCAGCTTGGCCACACCGGACAGGCCCGGAGGTGGCTACACCTTC CASSLATPDRPGGGYTF
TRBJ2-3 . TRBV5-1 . TGCGCCAGCAGCGTCGGTACCCTGATGGGGGGCACAGATACGCAGTATTTT CASSVGTLMGGTDTQYF
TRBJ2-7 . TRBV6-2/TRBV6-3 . TGTGCCAGCAGTTACTCTTTCACAGGGCCCAAGGAGCAGTACTTC CASSYSFTGPKEQYF
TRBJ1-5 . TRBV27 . TGTGCCAGCAGTTTTAGGGATCAGCCCCAGCATTTT CASSFRDQPQHF
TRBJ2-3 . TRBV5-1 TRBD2 TGCGCCAGCAGCTCAACGACTAGCGGGAGTACAGATACGCAGTATTTT CASSSTTSGSTDTQYF
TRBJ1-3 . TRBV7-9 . TGTGCCAGCAGCTTCGAGGCAGGAAACACCATATATTTT CASSFEAGNTIYF
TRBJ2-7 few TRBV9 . TGTGCCAGCAGCTCCGGCCCTTGGTACGAGCAGTACTTC CASSSGPWYEQYF
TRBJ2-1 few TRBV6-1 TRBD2 TGTGCCAGTCGTTTAGCGGGAGAGAGCAATGAGCAGTTCTTC CASRLAGESNEQFF
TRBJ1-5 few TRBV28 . TGTGCCAGCAGTTTATTTTCGGCGCGTGATCAGCCCCAGCATTTT CASSLFSARDQPQHF
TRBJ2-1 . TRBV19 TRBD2 TGTGCCAGTAGCCACCTCACTAGCGGGAGGGCGGGTGAGCAGTTCTTC CASSHLTSGRAGEQFF
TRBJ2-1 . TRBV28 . TGTGCCAGCAGTCCTCAAGTTGGTAGGAATGAGCAGTTCTTC CASSPQVGRNEQFF
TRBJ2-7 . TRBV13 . TGTGCCAGCAGCTCCACCAAACAGGGTCCGTATGACGAGCAGTACTTC CASSSTKQGPYDEQYF
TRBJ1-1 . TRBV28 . TGTGCCAGCACCCCGGGAGGGGTCGGCACTGAAGCTTTCTTT CASTPGGVGTEAFF
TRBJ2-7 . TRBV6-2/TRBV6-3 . TGTGCCAGCAGTTTGGGCTTGTACGAGCAGTACTTC CASSLGLYEQYF
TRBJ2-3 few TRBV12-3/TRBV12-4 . TGTGCCAGCAGTGGGTGGGAAAGCACAGATACGCAGTATTTT CASSGWESTDTQYF
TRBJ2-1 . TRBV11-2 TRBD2 TGTGCCAGCAGCTCGACTCTCGGGAGGGCCACGTGGAATGAGCAGTTCTTC CASSSTLGRATWNEQFF
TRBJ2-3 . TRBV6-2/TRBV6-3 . TGTGCCAGCAGGGGACTGCACACAGATACGCAGTATTTT CASRGLHTDTQYF
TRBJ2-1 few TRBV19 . TGTGCCATTATCAGTTACGGTGAGCAGTTCTTC CAIISYGEQFF
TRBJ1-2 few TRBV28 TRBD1 TGTGCCAGCAGCGAAAACAGGGGCAGGGGCTACACCTTC CASSENRGRGYTF
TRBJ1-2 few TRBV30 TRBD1 TGTGCCTGGAGTATCAGGGGGCCGAACTATGGCTACACCTTC CAWSIRGPNYGYTF
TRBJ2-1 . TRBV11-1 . TGTGCCAGCAGCCGGAGGAGGGGGCGTTTTGCGGAGGCGGGTGAGCAGTTCTTC CASSRRRGRFAEAGEQFF
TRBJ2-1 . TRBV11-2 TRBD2 TGTGCCAGCAGCTCGAGCGGGAGGAGGTCCTACAATGAGCAGTTCTTC CASSSSGRRSYNEQFF
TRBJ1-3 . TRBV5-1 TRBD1 TGCGCCAGCAGCTTGGAGGGGGCAGACACCATATATTTT CASSLEGADTIYF
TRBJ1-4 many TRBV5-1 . TGCGCCAGCAGCCCGGGGATCGACCTGAAAGAAAAACTGTTTTTT CASSPGIDLKEKLFF
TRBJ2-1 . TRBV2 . TGTGCCAGCAGTGATGAGGGATCCTGTGTCGAGCAGTTCTTC CASSDEGSCVEQFF
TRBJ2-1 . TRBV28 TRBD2 TGTGCCAGCAGCAGTCCTAGCGGCTCCTACAATGAGCAGTTCTTC CASSSPSGSYNEQFF
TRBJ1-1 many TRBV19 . TGTGCCAGTAGTATCTCGCAGAACACTGAAGCTTTCTTT CASSISQNTEAFF
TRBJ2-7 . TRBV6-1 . TGTGCCAGCAAACCGCAAATGCTGCCCCAGGAGCAGTACTTC CASKPQMLPQEQYF
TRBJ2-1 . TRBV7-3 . TGTACCAGCAGCTCCGGACGAAGCAATGAGCAGTTCTTC CTSSSGRSNEQFF
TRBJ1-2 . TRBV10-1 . TGCGCCAGCAGTGAACATCGGGCCTATGGCTACACCTTC CASSEHRAYGYTF
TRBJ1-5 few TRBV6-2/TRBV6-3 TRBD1 TGTGCCAGCAGTTACCGCGCGACAGGGGTGGCGCCCCAGCATTTT CASSYRATGVAPQHF
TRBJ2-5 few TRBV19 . TGTGCCAGTAGTATGGGGCTAGCCCAAGAGACCCAGTACTTC CASSMGLAQETQYF
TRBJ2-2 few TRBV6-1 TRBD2 TGTGCCAGCAGAGGGACTAGAGGAACCGGGGAGCTGTTTTTT CASRGTRGTGELFF
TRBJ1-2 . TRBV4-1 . TGCGCCAGCAGCCAAGGAGGGGACGAGAATGGCTACACCTTC CASSQGGDENGYTF
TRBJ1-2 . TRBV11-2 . TGTGCCAGCAGCTCCCTAGGGGGGGGTGACTATGGCTACACCTTC CASSSLGGGDYGYTF
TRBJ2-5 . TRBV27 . TGTGCCAGCAGTTTAGGGGGGGCCAGGGAGACCCAGTACTTC CASSLGGARETQYF
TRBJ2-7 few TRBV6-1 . TGTGCCAGCAGTGACCCAGCCGGGCCCACCTACGAGCAGTACTTC CASSDPAGPTYEQYF
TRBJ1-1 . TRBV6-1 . TGTGCCAGCAGTGAAGTGCCAGGGGACACTGAAGCTTTCTTT CASSEVPGDTEAFF
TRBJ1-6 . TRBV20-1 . TGCAGTGCTACCTTACTGGATTCACCCCTCCACTTT CSATLLDSPLHF
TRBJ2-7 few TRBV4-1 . TGCGCCAGCAGCCAAGGCCAGGGGAATGGCGAGCAGTACTTC CASSQGQGNGEQYF
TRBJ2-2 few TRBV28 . TGTGCCAGCAGTTTATATTGGGGTGTGAACACCGGGGAGCTGTTTTTT CASSLYWGVNTGELFF
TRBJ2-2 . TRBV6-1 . TGTGCCAGCACACCGGGACAAACCGGGGAGCTGTTTTTT CASTPGQTGELFF
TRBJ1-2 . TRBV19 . TGTGCCAGTAGAAAACAGGGAGTAGTCGGCTACACCTTC CASRKQGVVGYTF
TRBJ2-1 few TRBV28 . TGTGCCAGCAGTTCAGGGAGGCGCAATGAGCAGTTCTTC CASSSGRRNEQFF
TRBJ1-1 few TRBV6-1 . TGTGCCAGCACGGCCAAGGACAGGAACACTGAAGCTTTCTTT CASTAKDRNTEAFF